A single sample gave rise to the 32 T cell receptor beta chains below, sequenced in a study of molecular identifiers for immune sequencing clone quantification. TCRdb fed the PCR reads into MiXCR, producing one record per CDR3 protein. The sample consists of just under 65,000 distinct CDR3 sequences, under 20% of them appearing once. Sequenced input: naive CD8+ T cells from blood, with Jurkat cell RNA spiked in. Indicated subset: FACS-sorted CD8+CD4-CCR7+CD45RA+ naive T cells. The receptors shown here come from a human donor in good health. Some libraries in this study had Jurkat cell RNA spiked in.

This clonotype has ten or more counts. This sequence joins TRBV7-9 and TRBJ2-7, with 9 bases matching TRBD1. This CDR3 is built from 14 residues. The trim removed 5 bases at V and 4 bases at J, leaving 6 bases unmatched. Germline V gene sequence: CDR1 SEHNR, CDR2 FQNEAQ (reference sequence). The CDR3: CASSPSTGGYEQYF. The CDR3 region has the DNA TGTGCCAGCAGCCCATCGACAGGGGGGTACGAGCAGTACTTC.

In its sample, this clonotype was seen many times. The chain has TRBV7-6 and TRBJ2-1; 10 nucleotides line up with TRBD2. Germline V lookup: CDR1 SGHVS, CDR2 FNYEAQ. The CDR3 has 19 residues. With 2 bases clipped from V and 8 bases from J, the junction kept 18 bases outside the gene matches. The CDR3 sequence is CASSLLIRLAGVGGDEQFF. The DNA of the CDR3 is TGTGCCAGCAGCTTACTTATCCGGCTAGCGGGAGTAGGAGGCGATGAGCAGTTCTTC.

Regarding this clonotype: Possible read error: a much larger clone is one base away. The CDR3 DNA reads as TGCAGCGTTCAAACTAGCGGTACCTACAATGAGCGGTTCTTC. Encoded protein: CSVQTSGTYNERFF. The chain recombines TRBV29-1 with TRBJ2-1, with 8 nucleotides matching TRBD2. Per the germline V gene, CDR1 is SQVTM and CDR2 is ANQGSEA. The CDR3 totals 14 residues.

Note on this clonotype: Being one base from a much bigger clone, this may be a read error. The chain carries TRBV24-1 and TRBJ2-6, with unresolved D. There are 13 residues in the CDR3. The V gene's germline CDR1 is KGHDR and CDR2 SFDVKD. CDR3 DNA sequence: TGTGCCGCCAGTGGTTCTGGGGCCAACGTCCTGACTTTC. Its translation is CAASGSGANVLTF.

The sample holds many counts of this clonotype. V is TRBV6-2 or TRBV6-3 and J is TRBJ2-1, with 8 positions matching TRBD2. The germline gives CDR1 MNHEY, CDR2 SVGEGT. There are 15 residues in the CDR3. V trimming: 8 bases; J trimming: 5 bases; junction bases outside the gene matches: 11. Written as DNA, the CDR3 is TGTGCCAGCTCCATGGTGCTAGCGGGTAACAATGAGCAGTTCTTC. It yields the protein CASSMVLAGNNEQFF.

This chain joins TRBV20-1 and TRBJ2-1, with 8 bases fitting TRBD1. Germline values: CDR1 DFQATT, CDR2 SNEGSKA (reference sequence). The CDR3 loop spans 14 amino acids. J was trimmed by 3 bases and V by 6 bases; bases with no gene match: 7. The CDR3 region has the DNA TGCAGTGCGCCCACAGGGGGAGGCTACAATGAGCAGTTCTTC. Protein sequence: CSAPTGGGYNEQFF.

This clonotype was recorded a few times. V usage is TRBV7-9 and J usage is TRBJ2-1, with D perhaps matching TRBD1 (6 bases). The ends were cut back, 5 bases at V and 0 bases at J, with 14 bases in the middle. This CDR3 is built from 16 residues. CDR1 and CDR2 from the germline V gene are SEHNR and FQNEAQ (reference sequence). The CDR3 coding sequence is TGTGCCAGCAGCCCCTCGGAAGGGGGCTCCTACAATGAGCAGTTCTTC. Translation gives CASSPSEGGSYNEQFF.

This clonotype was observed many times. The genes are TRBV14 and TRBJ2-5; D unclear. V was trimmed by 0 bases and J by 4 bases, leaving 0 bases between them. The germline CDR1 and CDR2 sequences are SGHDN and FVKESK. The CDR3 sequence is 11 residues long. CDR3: CASSQEETQYF. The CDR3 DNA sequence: TGTGCCAGCAGCCAAGAAGAGACCCAGTACTTC.

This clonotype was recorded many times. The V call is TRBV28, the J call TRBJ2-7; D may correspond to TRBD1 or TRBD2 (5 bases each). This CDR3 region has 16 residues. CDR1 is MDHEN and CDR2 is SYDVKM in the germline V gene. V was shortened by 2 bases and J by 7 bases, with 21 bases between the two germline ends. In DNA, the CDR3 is TGTGCCAGCAGTTTACGCCCCGGGGCTCTCCCGTGGGAGCAGTACTTC. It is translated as CASSLRPGALPWEQYF. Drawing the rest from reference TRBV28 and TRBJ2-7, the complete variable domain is DVKVTQSSRYLVKRTGEKVFLECVQDMDHENMFWYRQDPGLGLRLIYFSYDVKMKEKGDIPEGYSVSREKKERFSLILESASTNQTSMYLCASSLRPGALPWEQYFGPGTRLTVT.

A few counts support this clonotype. The CDR3 nucleotides are TGTGCCAGCAGTTTCTCCCGGAGCTCCTATAATTCACCCCTCCACTTT. Encoded protein: CASSFSRSSYNSPLHF. The rearrangement uses TRBV12-3 or TRBV12-4 and TRBJ1-6; unclear D gene. The CDR3 extends over 16 amino acids. The V gene lost 3 bases and the J gene lost 0 bases, with 9 bases spanning the gap.

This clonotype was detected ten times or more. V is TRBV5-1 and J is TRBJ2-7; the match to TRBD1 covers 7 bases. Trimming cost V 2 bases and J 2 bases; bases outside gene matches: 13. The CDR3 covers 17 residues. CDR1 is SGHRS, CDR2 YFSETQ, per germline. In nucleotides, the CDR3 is TGCGCCAGCAGCTTAGAAGACGGGACAGACAATACCTACGAGCAGTACTTC. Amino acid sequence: CASSLEDGTDNTYEQYF.

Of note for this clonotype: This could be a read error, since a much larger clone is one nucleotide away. Here the CDR3 reads CASTSFLGTMNTGAFF. CDR3 DNA: TGTGCCAGCACTTCCTTTTTGGGAACAATGAACACTGGAGCTTTCTTT. The chain recombines TRBV27 with TRBJ1-1; D uncertain. The CDR3 loop spans 16 amino acids. Germline-derived CDR1 and CDR2 are MNHEY and SMNVEV (reference sequence).

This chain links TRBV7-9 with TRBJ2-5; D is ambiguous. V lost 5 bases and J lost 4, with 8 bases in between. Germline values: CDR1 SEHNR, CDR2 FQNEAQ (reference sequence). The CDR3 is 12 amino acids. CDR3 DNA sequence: TGTGCCAGCAGCACGTGCCGAGAGACCCAGTACTTC. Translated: CASSTCRETQYF.

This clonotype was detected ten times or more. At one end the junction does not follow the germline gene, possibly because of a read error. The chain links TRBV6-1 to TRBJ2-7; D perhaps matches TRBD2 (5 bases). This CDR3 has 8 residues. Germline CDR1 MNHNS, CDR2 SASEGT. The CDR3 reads CATGGSHF. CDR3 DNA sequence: TGTGCCACCGGTGGGAGCCACTTC.

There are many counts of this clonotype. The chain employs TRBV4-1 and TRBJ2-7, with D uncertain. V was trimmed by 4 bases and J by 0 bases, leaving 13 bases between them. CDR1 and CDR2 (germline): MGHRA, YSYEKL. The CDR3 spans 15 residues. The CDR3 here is CASSLADIGSYEQYF. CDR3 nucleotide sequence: TGCGCCAGCAGCCTAGCCGATATCGGCTCCTACGAGCAGTACTTC.

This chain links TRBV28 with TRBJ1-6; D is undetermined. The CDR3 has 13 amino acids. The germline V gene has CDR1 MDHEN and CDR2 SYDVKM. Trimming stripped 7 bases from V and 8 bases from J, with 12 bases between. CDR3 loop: CASTLLGYSPLHF. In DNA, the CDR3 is TGTGCCAGCACCCTTTTAGGGTATTCACCCCTCCACTTT.

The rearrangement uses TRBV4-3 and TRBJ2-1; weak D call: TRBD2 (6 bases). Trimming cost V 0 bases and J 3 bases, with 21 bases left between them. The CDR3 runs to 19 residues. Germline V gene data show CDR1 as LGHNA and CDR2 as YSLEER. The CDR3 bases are TGCGCCAGCAGCCAAGATTGGGCGGGAAATCCAAAAGTCTACAATGAGCAGTTCTTC. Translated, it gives CASSQDWAGNPKVYNEQFF.

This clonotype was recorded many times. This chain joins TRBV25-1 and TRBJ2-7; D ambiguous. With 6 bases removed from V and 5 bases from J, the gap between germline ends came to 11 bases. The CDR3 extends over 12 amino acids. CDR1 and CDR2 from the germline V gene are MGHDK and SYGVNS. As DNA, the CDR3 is TGTGCCAGCAGGAGAGGCATGAACGAGCAGTACTTC. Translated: CASRRGMNEQYF.

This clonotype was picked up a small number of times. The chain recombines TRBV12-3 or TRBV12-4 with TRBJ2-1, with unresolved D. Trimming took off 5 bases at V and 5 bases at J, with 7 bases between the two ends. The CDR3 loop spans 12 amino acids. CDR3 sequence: CASSPMHNEQFF. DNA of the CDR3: TGTGCCAGCAGTCCCATGCACAATGAGCAGTTCTTC.

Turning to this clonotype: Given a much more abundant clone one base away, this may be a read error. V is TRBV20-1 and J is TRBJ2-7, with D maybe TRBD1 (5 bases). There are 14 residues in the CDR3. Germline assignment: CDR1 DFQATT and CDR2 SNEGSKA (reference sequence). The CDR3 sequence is CSAPYRKLTYELYF. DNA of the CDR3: TGCAGTGCGCCTTACAGGAAACTGACCTACGAGCTGTACTTC.

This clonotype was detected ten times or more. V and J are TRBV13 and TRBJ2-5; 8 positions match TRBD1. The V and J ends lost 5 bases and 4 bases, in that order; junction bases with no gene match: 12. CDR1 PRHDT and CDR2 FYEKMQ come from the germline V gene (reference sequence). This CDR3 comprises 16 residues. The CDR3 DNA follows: TGTGCCAGCAGCGGAACGACAGGGGCTGACCGAGAGACCCAGTACTTC. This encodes CASSGTTGADRETQYF.

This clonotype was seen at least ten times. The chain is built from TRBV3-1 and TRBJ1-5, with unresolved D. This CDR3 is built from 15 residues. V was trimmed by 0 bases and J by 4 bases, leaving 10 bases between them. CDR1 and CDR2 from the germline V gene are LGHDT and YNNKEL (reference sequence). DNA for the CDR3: TGTGCCAGCAGCCAAGATCGGGATGGGAATCAGCCCCAGCATTTT. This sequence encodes CASSQDRDGNQPQHF.

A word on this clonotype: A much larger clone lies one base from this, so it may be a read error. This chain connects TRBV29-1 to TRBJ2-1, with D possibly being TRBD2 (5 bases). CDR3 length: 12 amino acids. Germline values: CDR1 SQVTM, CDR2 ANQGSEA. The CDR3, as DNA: TGCAGCGTTGACCGGGGAGATCCGGAGCAGTCCTTC. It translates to CSVDRGDPEQSF.

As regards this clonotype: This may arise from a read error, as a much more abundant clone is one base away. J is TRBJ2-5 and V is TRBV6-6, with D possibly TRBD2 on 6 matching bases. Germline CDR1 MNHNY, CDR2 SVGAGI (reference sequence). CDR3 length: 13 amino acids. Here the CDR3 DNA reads TGTGGCAGCACTCGGGAGATACAAGAGACCCAGTACTTC. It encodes CGSTREIQETQYF.

The DNA of the CDR3 is TGCAGTGCTAGAACTTCTATACTAGCGGGCAATGAGCAGTTCTTC. This translates into CSARTSILAGNEQFF. The chain recombines TRBV20-1 with TRBJ2-1; TRBD2 aligns across 9 bases. The germline gives CDR1 DFQATT, CDR2 SNEGSKA (reference sequence). The CDR3 runs to 15 residues. V lost 2 bases, J lost 6 bases, and 8 bases stayed unmatched.

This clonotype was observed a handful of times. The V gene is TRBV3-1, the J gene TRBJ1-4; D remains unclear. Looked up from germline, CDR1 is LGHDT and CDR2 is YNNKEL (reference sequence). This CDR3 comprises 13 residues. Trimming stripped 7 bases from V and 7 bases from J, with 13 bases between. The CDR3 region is CASNGGLGEKLFF. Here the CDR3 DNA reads TGTGCCAGCAATGGAGGGTTGGGTGAAAAACTGTTTTTT.

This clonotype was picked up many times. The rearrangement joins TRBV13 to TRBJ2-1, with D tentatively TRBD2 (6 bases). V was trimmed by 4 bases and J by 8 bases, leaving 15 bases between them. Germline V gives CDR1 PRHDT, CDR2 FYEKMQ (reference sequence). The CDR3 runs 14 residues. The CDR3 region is CASSSFGGWDEQFF. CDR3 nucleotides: TGTGCCAGCAGCTCCTTTGGGGGGTGGGATGAGCAGTTCTTC.

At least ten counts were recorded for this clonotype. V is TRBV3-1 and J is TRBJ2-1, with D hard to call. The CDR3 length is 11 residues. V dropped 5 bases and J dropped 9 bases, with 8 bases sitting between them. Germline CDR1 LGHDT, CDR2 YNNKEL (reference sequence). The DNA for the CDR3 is TGTGCCAGCAGCGATAGTGGTGAGCAGTTCTTC. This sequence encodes CASSDSGEQFF.

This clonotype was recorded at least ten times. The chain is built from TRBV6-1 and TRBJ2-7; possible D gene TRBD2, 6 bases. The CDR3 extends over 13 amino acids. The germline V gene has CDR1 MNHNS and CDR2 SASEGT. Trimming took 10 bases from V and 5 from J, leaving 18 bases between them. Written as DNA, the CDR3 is TGTGCCACCAACTGGGACTTTCATGACGAGCAGTACTTC. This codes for CATNWDFHDEQYF.

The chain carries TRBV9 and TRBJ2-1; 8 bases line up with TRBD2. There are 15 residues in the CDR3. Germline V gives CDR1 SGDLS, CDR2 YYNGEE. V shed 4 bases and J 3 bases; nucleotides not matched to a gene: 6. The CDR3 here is CASSPSGSVYNEQFF. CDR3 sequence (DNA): TGTGCCAGCAGCCCCAGCGGGAGCGTCTACAATGAGCAGTTCTTC.

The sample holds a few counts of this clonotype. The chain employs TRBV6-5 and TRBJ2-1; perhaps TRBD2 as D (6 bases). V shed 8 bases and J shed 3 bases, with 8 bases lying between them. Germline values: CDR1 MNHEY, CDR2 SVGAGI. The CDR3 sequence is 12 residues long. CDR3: CASGLLYNEQFF. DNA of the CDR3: TGTGCCAGCGGACTACTCTACAATGAGCAGTTCTTC.

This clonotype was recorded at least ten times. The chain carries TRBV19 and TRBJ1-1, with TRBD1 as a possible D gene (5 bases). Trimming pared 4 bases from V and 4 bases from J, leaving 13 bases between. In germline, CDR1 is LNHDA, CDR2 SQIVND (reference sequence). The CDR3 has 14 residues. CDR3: CASSTGSGGTEAFF. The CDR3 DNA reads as TGTGCCAGTAGTACAGGGTCCGGGGGCACTGAAGCTTTCTTT.